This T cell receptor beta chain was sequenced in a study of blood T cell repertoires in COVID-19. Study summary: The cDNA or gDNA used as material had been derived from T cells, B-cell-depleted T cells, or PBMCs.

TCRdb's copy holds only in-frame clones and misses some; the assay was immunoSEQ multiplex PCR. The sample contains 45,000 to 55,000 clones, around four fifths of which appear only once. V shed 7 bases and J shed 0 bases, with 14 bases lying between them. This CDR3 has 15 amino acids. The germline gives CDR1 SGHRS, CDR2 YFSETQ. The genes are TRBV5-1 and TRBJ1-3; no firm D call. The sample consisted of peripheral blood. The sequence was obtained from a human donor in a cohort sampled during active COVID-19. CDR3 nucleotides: TGCGCCAGCCAAGCTTCAATAAACTCTGGAAACACCATATATTTT. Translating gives CASQASINSGNTIYF. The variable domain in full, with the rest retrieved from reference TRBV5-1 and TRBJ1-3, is KAGVTQTPRYLIKTRGQQVTLSCSPISGHRSVSWYQQTPGQGLQFLFEYFSETQRNKGNFPGRFSGRQFSNSRSEMNVSTLELGDSALYLCASQASINSGNTIYFGEGSWLTVV.